This T cell receptor (beta chain) appears in the sequencing data of a study of OX40 agonist ivuxolimab in advanced cancers. Study-wide background: In this trial design, patients received ivuxolimab intravenously at 0.01 to 10 mg/kg every 2 weeks.

TCRdb keeps only in-frame clones here, not all; method: immunoSEQ multiplex PCR. Among 77,000 or so clones, 90% to 95% were seen once, and the ten largest hold 0.32%. The CDR3 contains 15 residues. V dropped 2 bases and J dropped 3; count of bases not matched to a gene: 4. Germline V lookup: CDR1 SGHVS, CDR2 FNYEAQ. The cohort excluded patients with autoimmune disease history or systemic immunosuppression. Here the sequenced sample was CD4+ or CD8+ T cells sorted from blood, taken in a trial of the OX40 agonist ivuxolimab. The sequence was obtained from an adult with an advanced solid tumor such as melanoma, head and neck, liver or kidney cancer. The V gene is TRBV7-6, the J gene TRBJ2-1; TRBD2 aligns across 7 bases. The CDR3 nucleotides read TGTGCCAGCAGCTTAAGTCTAGCGGACTACAATGAGCAGTTCTTC. This codes for CASSLSLADYNEQFF.